Listed below are T cell receptor beta chains from one sample, sequenced in a study of blood T cells in healthy people across ages. One entry per CDR3 protein, called by TCRdb with MiXCR from the 5' RACE reads. Among 700,000 or so distinct CDR3 sequences listed, around 38% were seen once. The material sequenced was blood. The receptors were gathered from a man older than 75 in good health. Each CDR3 is given with its conserved first and last residue. The D gene is left open where the match is weak. Clone size appears in some rows only: once, few, many, or a class for an expanded clone.

TGTGCCAGCAGCGTAGTAGCGGGGGCAACAGATACGCAGTATTTT | CASSVVAGATDTQYF | NA | TRBV9 | TRBD2 | TRBJ2-3
TGTGCCAGCAGCCAAGGGGCGGCCCGGTCTGAAGCTTTCTTT | CASSQGAARSEAFF | few | TRBV3-1 | NA | TRBJ1-1
TGTGCCAGCAGGCGGGGGACAACTAGCACAGATACGCAGTATTTT | CASRRGTTSTDTQYF | NA | TRBV6-2/TRBV6-3 | NA | TRBJ2-3
TGTGCCAGCAGCTTAGGCCGGACAAATTCACCCCTCCACTTT | CASSLGRTNSPLHF | NA | TRBV5-6 | NA | TRBJ1-6
TGTGCCAGCAGTTACGGGACTAGCGGGGCCACCACAGATACGCAGTATTTT | CASSYGTSGATTDTQYF | NA | TRBV6-5 | TRBD2 | TRBJ2-3
TGTGCCAGCAGTTTATTTTCGGGGGCTGGGGACTACTCCTACAATGAGCAGTTCTTC | CASSLFSGAGDYSYNEQFF | few | TRBV28 | NA | TRBJ2-1
TGTGCCAGCAGCTTCCCTCCCGGAACTAGCGGCTACGAGCAGTACTTC | CASSFPPGTSGYEQYF | NA | TRBV7-2 | TRBD2 | TRBJ2-7
TGCGCCAGCAGCTCCGGACTAGATCTTTCCTACGAGCAGTACTTC | CASSSGLDLSYEQYF | NA | TRBV5-1 | TRBD2 | TRBJ2-7
TGCGCCAGCAGCCAAGAGGGGACTATTGGGGTGTATGAGCAGTTCTTC | CASSQEGTIGVYEQFF | NA | TRBV4-1 | TRBD2 | TRBJ2-1
TGCAGTGCCAAAGAGGACGGAAGGGACTACGAGCAGTACTTC | CSAKEDGRDYEQYF | NA | TRBV20-1 | NA | TRBJ2-7
TGCAGTACTAGAACCGGGACTAGCGGGCGCAAAAACATTCAGTACTTC | CSTRTGTSGRKNIQYF | NA | TRBV20-1 | TRBD2 | TRBJ2-4
TGTGCCACCAGTGATAGCAGGGTACCAGGGAAAAACATTCAGTACTTC | CATSDSRVPGKNIQYF | few | TRBV24-1 | NA | TRBJ2-4
TGTGCCAGCAGCCGGGGACTAGCGGGTAACACCGGGGAGCTGTTTTTT | CASSRGLAGNTGELFF | NA | TRBV7-2 | TRBD2 | TRBJ2-2
TGTGCCAGCAGTAATGCCCTCGGGAGCGGGAAGGGGAATGAGCAGTACTTC | CASSNALGSGKGNEQYF | few | TRBV6-1 | TRBD2 | TRBJ2-5
TGTGCCAGCAGCTTGGGACAGACACAAAATGAGCAGTTCTTC | CASSLGQTQNEQFF | few | TRBV5-4 | NA | TRBJ2-1
TGTGCCAGCAGCGTACGTACGGGAAATAATTCACCCCTCCACTTT | CASSVRTGNNSPLHF | few | TRBV9 | NA | TRBJ1-6
TGTGCCAGCAGTCCGGGCCTCTACCCTAGCACAGATACGCAGTATTTT | CASSPGLYPSTDTQYF | NA | TRBV6-2/TRBV6-3 | NA | TRBJ2-3
TGTGCCAGCAGGCGACAGGGGAGGAGTGGCTACACCTTC | CASRRQGRSGYTF | few | TRBV12-3/TRBV12-4 | TRBD1 | TRBJ1-2
TGTGCCAGCAGCGCACACGGGGAGGGCCGATCCGTGCAGTACTTC | CASSAHGEGRSVQYF | NA | TRBV9 | TRBD2 | TRBJ2-4
TGTGCCAGCAGCTTAGCGGTTATCTACAATGAGCAGTTCTTC | CASSLAVIYNEQFF | NA | TRBV11-1 | NA | TRBJ2-1
TGTGCCAGCAGTTTCGGGACTAGGGGTAGAAGCACAGATACGCAGTATTTT | CASSFGTRGRSTDTQYF | few | TRBV6-5 | TRBD2 | TRBJ2-3
TGTGCCAGCAGTTACGCGGGGTTCGAGCAGTACTTC | CASSYAGFEQYF | many | TRBV6-5 | NA | TRBJ2-7
TGTGCCAGCAGCCCGGACAGGGATGTTCGCTACACCTTC | CASSPDRDVRYTF | few | TRBV12-3/TRBV12-4 | TRBD1 | TRBJ1-2
TGTGCCAGCAGCTCGAGGCCCGACAATCTCTATGGCTACACCTTC | CASSSRPDNLYGYTF | NA | TRBV7-2 | NA | TRBJ1-2
TGTGCCAGCACCCATGCCCCAGGGAGAATAGAAGAGACCCAGTACTTC | CASTHAPGRIEETQYF | NA | TRBV7-8 | NA | TRBJ2-5
TGTGCCAGCAGTGTTCGAATGGACACTGAAGCTTTCTTT | CASSVRMDTEAFF | NA | TRBV12-3/TRBV12-4 | NA | TRBJ1-1
TGTGCCAGCAGCTTAGAGGGGGAACAAGAGACCCAGTACTTC | CASSLEGEQETQYF | NA | TRBV11-3 | NA | TRBJ2-5
TGCAGTGCTCATGGGGACGGGGATTTACAAGAGACCCAGTACTTC | CSAHGDGDLQETQYF | NA | TRBV20-1 | NA | TRBJ2-5
TGCGCCAGCAGCATCTCTGGGACAGCCCTCGAGCAGTACTTC | CASSISGTALEQYF | many | TRBV5-1 | TRBD1 | TRBJ2-7